The rows below give T cell receptor beta chains drawn from one sample of a study of blood T cell repertoires in COVID-19. The protocol was immunoSEQ multiplex PCR, while the TCRdb copy is restricted to in-frame clones and leaves out a portion. The sample gives some 50,000 clones, over 70% of which show up once; over 2% is in the top ten. What was sequenced was peripheral blood. The receptor set was obtained from a woman of 80 years or more with COVID-19, enrolled during active disease. The CDR3 runs from the conserved cysteine through the conserved F or W. The D gene is left open where the match is weak. Not all rows give a size; the values are once, few, many and, for expanded clones, a class.

v_gene	abundance	d_gene	j_gene	CDR3nt	CDR3aa
TRBV10-3	once	NA	TRBJ1-5	TGTGCCATCAGTGCGGCAGGGGTAAACAATCAGCCCCAGCATTTT	CAISAAGVNNQPQHF
TRBV29-1	NA	NA	TRBJ2-7	TGCAGCGTTGCTGGGCCACAGGGCTACGAGCAGTACTTC	CSVAGPQGYEQYF
TRBV5-1	NA	NA	TRBJ2-7	TGCGCCAGCAGCTTACAACATCAGGGGGGTAGTAGCAACTACGAGCAGTACTTC	CASSLQHQGGSSNYEQYF
TRBV5-1	NA	NA	TRBJ1-5	TGCGCCAGCAGCCCCGGGAAGGGAGGACAGCCCCAGCATTTT	CASSPGKGGQPQHF
TRBV6-5	NA	NA	TRBJ2-1	TGTGCCAGCAGTTTTTCTAGGGGTACAGACAATGAGCAGTTCTTC	CASSFSRGTDNEQFF
TRBV7-9	once	TRBD2	TRBJ2-3	TGTGCCAGCAGCGTCCGTCTGGGGCGGGAGTCGGTGACAGATACGCAGTATTTT	CASSVRLGRESVTDTQYF
TRBV27	NA	NA	TRBJ1-1	TGTGCCAGCAGTCCTTCCCGGCGGGGGAACACTGAAGCTTTCTTT	CASSPSRRGNTEAFF
TRBV27	NA	TRBD2	TRBJ2-5	TGTGCCAGCAGTCAGAGGACTAGCGGGAGTGAGACCCAGTACTTC	CASSQRTSGSETQYF
TRBV6-5	once	NA	TRBJ1-2	TGTGCCAGCAGCCGGGCGGGAAACTATGGCTACACCTTC	CASSRAGNYGYTF
TRBV5-1	NA	TRBD1	TRBJ2-7	TGCGCCAGCAGCTTGGGGGACAGGATTTCTTTCGAGCAGTACTTC	CASSLGDRISFEQYF
TRBV6-5	NA	TRBD1	TRBJ1-4	TGTGCCAGCAGTTCGGACAGGGCAACTAATGAAAAACTGTTTTTT	CASSSDRATNEKLFF
TRBV2	few	NA	TRBJ1-5	TGTGCCAGCAGTGAAGGCGGGGGGCCTCAGCCCCAGCATTTT	CASSEGGGPQPQHF
TRBV5-1	NA	NA	TRBJ1-4	TGCGCCAGCAGCTTGGTGGCGGCTCGTAATGAAAAACTGTTTTTT	CASSLVAARNEKLFF
TRBV19	NA	TRBD1	TRBJ1-1	TGTGCCAGTAGTACCGGGACAGGGGGCCCTAACACTGAAGCTTTCTTT	CASSTGTGGPNTEAFF
TRBV5-8	NA	TRBD1	TRBJ1-5	TGTGCCAGCAGCTTCTCCGGGACAGGGGTTCAGCCCCAGCATTTT	CASSFSGTGVQPQHF
TRBV10-3	NA	TRBD1	TRBJ2-7	TGTGCCATCAGGGACAGGACAGGGGTCGCCCAGTACTTC	CAIRDRTGVAQYF
TRBV28	NA	NA	TRBJ1-1	TGTGCCAGCAGTTTATCGACAAAGACTGAAGCTTTCTTT	CASSLSTKTEAFF
TRBV28	NA	NA	TRBJ2-4	TGTGCCAGCAGTTTGCAGGGGCCGACCAAAAACATTCAGTACTTC	CASSLQGPTKNIQYF
TRBV15	once	TRBD1	TRBJ2-3	TGTGCCACCAGCAGGGACGGACAGGGGTTGAAAGATACGCAGTATTTT	CATSRDGQGLKDTQYF
TRBV7-9	NA	TRBD2	TRBJ2-5	TGTGCCAGCAGCTTAGCAGTTAGGACTAGCGGGCTCCAAGAGACCCAGTACTTC	CASSLAVRTSGLQETQYF
TRBV28	medium-sized	TRBD1	TRBJ1-2	TGTGCCAGCAGTGTAACACGGACAGGGGGATCCTATGGCTACACCTTC	CASSVTRTGGSYGYTF
TRBV19	NA	NA	TRBJ1-2	TGTGCCAGTAGTAGAGACGGGATGGGCTATGGCTACACCTTC	CASSRDGMGYGYTF
TRBV27	few	NA	TRBJ1-3	TGTGCCAGCAGTTTGACAGTAAGAAACACCATATATTTT	CASSLTVRNTIYF
TRBV10-3	NA	NA	TRBJ2-7	TGTGCCATCAGGAGTTCGTACGAGCAGTACTTC	CAIRSSYEQYF
TRBV28	NA	TRBD1	TRBJ1-4	TGTGCCAGCAGTCCCCAGGGGGCCATTTTTAATGAAAAACTGTTTTTT	CASSPQGAIFNEKLFF
TRBV10-1	NA	NA	TRBJ2-4	TGCGCCAGCAGTTGGAACAGACCCCCCCTAGCCAAAAACATTCAGTACTTC	CASSWNRPPLAKNIQYF
TRBV5-1	once	NA	TRBJ2-3	TGCGCCAGCAGCTTGGGCGGCCCGGATACGCAGTATTTT	CASSLGGPDTQYF
TRBV5-4	NA	NA	TRBJ1-1	TGTGCCAGCAGCTTGGGGGCCAGCTTACGAACTGAAGCTTTCTTT	CASSLGASLRTEAFF
TRBV19	NA	TRBD1	TRBJ1-2	TGTGCCAGTAGTAGCCGACAGGGTGGGAACTATGGCTACACCTTC	CASSSRQGGNYGYTF
TRBV18	NA	TRBD1	TRBJ1-5	TGTGCCAGCTCAGGGGACAGGGAACAGCCCCAGCATTTT	CASSGDREQPQHF
TRBV29-1	NA	TRBD2	TRBJ2-7	TGCAGCGTACGACTAGCGGAAAGCTCCTACGAGCAGTACTTC	CSVRLAESSYEQYF
TRBV11-2	NA	TRBD1	TRBJ1-4	TGTGCCAGCAGCCGAGGACAGGGGGCTATTAATGAAAAACTGTTTTTT	CASSRGQGAINEKLFF
TRBV27	NA	NA	TRBJ1-6	TGTGCCAGCAGTTTAGAGGGCTATAATTCACCCCTCCACTTT	CASSLEGYNSPLHF
TRBV28	NA	TRBD1	TRBJ1-2	TGTGCCAGCAGTAGACAGGGACAAGGCTACACCTTC	CASSRQGQGYTF
TRBV6-5	NA	TRBD1	TRBJ1-6	TGTGCCAGCAGTTACTCGGGACAGCTTAATTCACCCCTCCACTTT	CASSYSGQLNSPLHF
TRBV27	NA	TRBD2	TRBJ2-5	TGTGCCAGCAGTTTACGACTAGCGGGAGGGCCAGAGACCCAGTACTTC	CASSLRLAGGPETQYF
TRBV27	NA	TRBD1	TRBJ1-4	TGTGCCAGCAGTTCAGACAGGGGACCGGAAAAACTGTTTTTT	CASSSDRGPEKLFF